This T cell receptor (beta chain) was found in a study of blood T cell repertoires in COVID-19 (TCRdb year 2020). Notes on the research overall: Collaborator samples came from the United States, Italy and Spain and covered acute and convalescent phases of COVID-19. The prospective study material was composed of cDNA or gDNA derived from T cells, B-cell-depleted T cells, or PBMCs. Subjects who had been exposed to COVID-19, were actively infected with it, or had recovered from it provided the deeply sampled blood TCRbeta repertoires that made up the dataset. The repertoires were made available in a free public database intended to serve as a resource for research on the immune response to SARS-CoV-2. Samples were obtained from the ongoing ImmuneRACE study (first 160 participants) and from about 1,300 subjects provided by 6 global collaborators. Sample metadata almost always included a de-identified subject ID, COVID-19 status, age in years and sex. Where available, HLA class I and class II types were taken from metadata supplied by the sample provider and were not determined by assay-based typing.

Broader findings and caveats from the paper: The amount of clinical and demographic metadata varied by source and participant and was provided uncurated.

Collaborating institutions collected whole blood in K2EDTA tubes following their own protocols. For TCRbeta analysis, collaborator samples were shipped as frozen whole blood, as isolated PBMCs, or as DNA extracted from either sample type. Here V drops 8 bases and J drops 6 bases, and the junction holds 2 bases not matched to any gene. The CDR3 has 13 amino acids, counting the end cysteine and phenylalanine. The retained sequence is limited to the CDR3, 39 bases, with the frame set at the first base. From the germline V gene (reference sequence), CDR1 is WNHNN and CDR2 is SYGVQD. This clone was detected a few times. The specificity of this receptor is unknown. Base quality data are lacking; no much larger clone is found one base away. TCRbeta CDR3 regions were amplified from genomic DNA using the immunoSEQ Assay, a bias-controlled multiplex PCR. From the authors' description of their analysis: Within the assay, amplification of reference gene primers was used to estimate how many nucleated cells each sample contained. Sequence reads were collapsed and filtered to measure the absolute abundance of every unique TCRbeta CDR3 rearrangement. For each sample, productive Simpson clonality was calculated as the square root of Simpson's diversity index across productive rearrangements. Entries here come from immuneACCESS through TCRdb and include only in-frame sequences with V and J called. Some clones fail to appear in such tables; in the studies checked, an unresolved V gene covers under half of the shortfall, and the cause of the remainder is unknown. That table is the source of V, J and clone size, and D and trimming were worked out from the DNA. Across this sample there are roughly 320,000 clones, with roughly 85% seen only once. Together, the top ten hold roughly 7% of the sample.

Recombination joined TRBV10-1 with TRBJ2-2, and TRBD2 aligns with 11 junction nucleotides. Sequencing was done on a sample of peripheral blood. The sequence came from a human donor in a cohort sampled during active COVID-19. The nucleotide sequence is given as TGCGCCAGCCTAGCGGGGGGCCCCGGGGAGCTGTTTTTT. This sequence encodes CASLAGGPGELFF.